This TCR beta chain stems from a study of blood T cells in healthy people across ages. Overall study context: Capture by template switching was about one barcoded beta molecule per two T cells.

This clonotype has more than one count but fewer than ten. Its target is unknown. The authors ran a second PCR of 7 to 11 cycles using a sample-barcoded 5' primer and a J-beta primer mix. Template switching added a 12-random-nucleotide identifier to every cDNA molecule. TCRdb processed the 5' RACE reads anew with MiXCR; each CDR3 protein has one entry. The data contain approximately 1.5 million distinct CDR3 sequences, about 31% of them singletons. Study-wide findings and caveats: CMV status of donors was unknown, possibly confounding expanded clonotype changes.

The donors, healthy Caucasians from Russia, were aged 6 to 90. This receptor was taken from a woman younger than 45 in good health. The sample taken for sequencing was blood.

CDR3 amino acids: CASSRRTSGYEQYF. In DNA form, the CDR3 reads TGTGCCAGCAGTAGACGGACTAGCGGTTACGAGCAGTACTTC. The rearrangement uses TRBV28 and TRBJ2-7, with 10 bases matching TRBD2. The germline gives CDR1 MDHEN, CDR2 SYDVKM. With V trimmed by 5 bases and J by 4 bases, 5 bases remained unmatched. The CDR3 covers 14 residues.